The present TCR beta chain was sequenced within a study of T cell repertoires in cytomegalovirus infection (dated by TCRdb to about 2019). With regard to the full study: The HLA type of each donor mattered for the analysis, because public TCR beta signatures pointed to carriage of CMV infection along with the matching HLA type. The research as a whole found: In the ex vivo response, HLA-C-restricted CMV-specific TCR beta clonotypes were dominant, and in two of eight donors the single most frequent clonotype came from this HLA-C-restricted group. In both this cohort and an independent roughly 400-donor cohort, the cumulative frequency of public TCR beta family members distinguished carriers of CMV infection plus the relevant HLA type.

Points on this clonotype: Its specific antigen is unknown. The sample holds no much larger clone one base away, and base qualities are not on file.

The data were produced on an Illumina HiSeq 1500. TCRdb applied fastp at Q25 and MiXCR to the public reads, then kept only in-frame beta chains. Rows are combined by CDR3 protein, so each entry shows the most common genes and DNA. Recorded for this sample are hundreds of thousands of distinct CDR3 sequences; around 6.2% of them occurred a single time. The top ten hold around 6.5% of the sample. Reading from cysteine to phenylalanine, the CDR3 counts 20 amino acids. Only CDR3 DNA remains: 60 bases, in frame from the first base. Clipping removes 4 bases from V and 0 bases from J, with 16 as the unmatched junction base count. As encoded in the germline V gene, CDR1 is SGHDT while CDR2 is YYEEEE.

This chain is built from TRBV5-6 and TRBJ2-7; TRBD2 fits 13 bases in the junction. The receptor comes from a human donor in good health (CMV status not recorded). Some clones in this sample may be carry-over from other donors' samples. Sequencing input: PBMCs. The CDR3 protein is CASSRLGPTSGGRDSYEQYF. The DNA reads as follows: TGTGCCAGCAGCCGCTTGGGGCCGACTAGCGGGGGGCGAGACTCCTACGAGCAGTACTTC.